This T cell receptor beta chain was identified in a study of shared clonotypes between healthy human individuals (dated by TCRdb to about 2020). About the study as a whole: The cohort comprised a couple of women and a few men aged 18 to 49 years. Each donor's leukapheresis produced roughly between about 0.9 and 9.5 billion PBMCs. The study deeply sequenced blood TCR repertoires of about five healthy adults to estimate repertoire size and the extent of clonotype sharing between individuals. For each donor, CD4 naive and CD4 memory were each run on three plates, CD8 naive on two plates, and CD8 memory on one plate. Different laboratories and diverse techniques were used to prepare libraries and sequence TCR repertoires, to increase sequencing depth and limit assay-specific biases.

Unmatched junction bases come to 7, with V trimmed by 4 bases and J by 7 bases. From its cysteine to its phenylalanine, the CDR3 spans 15 amino acids. Only the CDR3 region is kept as DNA, spanning 45 bases read in frame from base 1. According to the germline V gene, CDR1 reads SGHVS and CDR2 reads FNYEAQ. Using the deep immunoSEQ assay, multiplex PCR amplified TCR CDR3 regions from genomic DNA. Genomic DNA extracted from each cell subset was distributed evenly over all wells of several immunoSEQ 96-well plates, and each plate served as one replicate. Each replicate PCR for sorted subsets received around 210 ng genomic DNA, equal to roughly 33,000 T cell genomes. Purified libraries were quantified with a Qubit 3.0 fluorometer, sized on a Bioanalyzer 2100, and re-quantified with the KAPA Library Quantification kit. Every immunoSEQ 96-well plate was sequenced on a dedicated single-read 150-cycle Illumina NextSeq 550 flow cell. The original methods were these. Because only junctional sequences without quality scores were contained in the immunoSEQ output, filtering matching that applied to full-length reads could not be performed. Sequences were annotated with PyIR, a Python wrapper for IgBLAST v1.9, using IMGT germline references to assign V/J genes and CDR3. Reads with weak V/J assignments (E-value above 1e-6), missing CDR3, stop codons, out-of-frame junctions, or ambiguous translated residues were removed. V3J clonotypes were defined as sequences sharing the same inferred V gene, J gene, and CDR3 amino acid sequence. Percentage overlap between repertoires was calculated by dividing the number of shared unique clonotypes by the size of the smaller repertoire. Richness of each repertoire was evaluated using RTK rarefaction, the Chao1 estimator, and Recon v2.1 estimates of unobserved clonotypes. Generation probabilities for all TCRbeta clonotypes obtained by the gDNA method from a handful of donors were computed using OLGA. Not all clones reach the TCRdb copy of this immuneACCESS table, which keeps in-frame sequences only. Checked studies attribute under half of the gap to unresolved V genes and leave the rest unexplained. V and J calls plus clone size are reproduced from that table; the DNA served to infer D and trimming. The sample table contains about 1.5 million clones; only one count was recorded for 95% to 99% of them. 0.45% of the sample lies in the top ten.

What the work shows at the level of the full study, not this receptor alone: Estimated clonotype richness was generally larger for naive than for memory subsets. Pairwise subsampling indicated that sequencing depth was expected to affect the degree of clonotype sharing among donors. Only blood was sampled, and tissue TCR repertoires likely differ from those in blood. The small number of donors limited the genetic and exposure-history diversity represented. Clonotypes shared by all four sorted-subset donors showed higher generation probabilities than non-shared clonotypes. Across a few donors, roughly 5.4% of naive CD4, around 3.5% of naive CD8, under 2.5% of memory CD4, and approximately 0.4% of memory CD8 clonotypes were shared. Incomplete sequencing was indicated by rarefaction of sorted-subset datasets, despite the large sequencing depth.

Comments on this clone: It lacks a known antigen. No base qualities exist here, and no much larger clone lies one base off it.

Donors were healthy HIV-negative adults with no recently reported acute infections or vaccinations. All donors were Caucasian adults living in Nashville, Tennessee, USA. CD4+ T cells were enriched through magnetic negative selection, after which naive cells were positively selected on CD45RA and the remaining negative fraction served as the memory subset. Blood was collected by leukapheresis, and PBMCs were isolated by Ficoll-Histopaque density gradient centrifugation and then cryopreserved in liquid nitrogen vapor phase. Analytical flow cytometry was used to check the purity and quantity of every magnetically sorted T cell population. Genomic DNA was isolated from each sorted fraction and quantified by UV absorbance on a Nanodrop 2000c.

The clonotype comes from a young man in good health. What was sequenced was naive CD4+ T cells sorted from blood. In the paper's terms, the cell subset or site label means: CD45RA+ positively selected. The chain links TRBV7-6 with TRBJ1-4; 9 of the junction bases match TRBD1. The nucleotides are TGTGCCAGCAGCTCTGGGACAGGGTCTGGTGAAAAACTGTTTTTT. Translated, it gives CASSSGTGSGEKLFF.